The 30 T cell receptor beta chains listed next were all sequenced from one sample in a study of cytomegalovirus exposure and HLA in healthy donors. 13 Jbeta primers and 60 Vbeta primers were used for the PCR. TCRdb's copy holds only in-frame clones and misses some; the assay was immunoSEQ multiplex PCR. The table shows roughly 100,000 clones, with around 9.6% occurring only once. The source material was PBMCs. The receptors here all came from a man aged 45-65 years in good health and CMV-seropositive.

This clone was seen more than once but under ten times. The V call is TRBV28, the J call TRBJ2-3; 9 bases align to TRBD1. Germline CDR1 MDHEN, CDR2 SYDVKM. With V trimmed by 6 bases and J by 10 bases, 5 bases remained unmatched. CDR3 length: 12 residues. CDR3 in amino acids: CASSRDRDPQYF. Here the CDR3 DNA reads TGTGCCAGCAGCCGGGACAGGGATCCGCAGTATTTT.

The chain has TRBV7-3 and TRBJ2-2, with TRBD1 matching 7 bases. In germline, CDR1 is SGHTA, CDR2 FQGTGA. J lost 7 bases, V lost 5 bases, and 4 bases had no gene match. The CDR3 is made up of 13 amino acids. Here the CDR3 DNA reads TGTGCCAGCAGCCTCACAGGGGACGGGGAGCTGTTTTTT. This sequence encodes CASSLTGDGELFF.

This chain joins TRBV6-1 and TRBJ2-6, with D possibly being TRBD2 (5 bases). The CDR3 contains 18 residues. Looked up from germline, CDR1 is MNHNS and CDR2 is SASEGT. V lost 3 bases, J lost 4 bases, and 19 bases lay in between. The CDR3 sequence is CASSDFGRGPKGANVLTF. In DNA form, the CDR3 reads TGTGCCAGCAGTGATTTCGGGCGAGGGCCGAAGGGGGCCAACGTCCTGACTTTC.

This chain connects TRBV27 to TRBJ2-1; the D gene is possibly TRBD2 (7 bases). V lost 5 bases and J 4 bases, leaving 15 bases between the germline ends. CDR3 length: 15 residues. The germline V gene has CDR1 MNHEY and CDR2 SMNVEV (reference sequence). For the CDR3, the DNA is TGTGCCAGCAGTCAAAGGGGAGGGGGATACAATGAGCAGTTCTTC. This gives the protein CASSQRGGGYNEQFF.

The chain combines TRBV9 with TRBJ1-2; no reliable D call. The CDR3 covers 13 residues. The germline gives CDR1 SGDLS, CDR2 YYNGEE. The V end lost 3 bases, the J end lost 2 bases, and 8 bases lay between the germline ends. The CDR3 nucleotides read TGTGCCAGCAGCGAGAGGCTAAACTATGGCTACACCTTC. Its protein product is CASSERLNYGYTF.

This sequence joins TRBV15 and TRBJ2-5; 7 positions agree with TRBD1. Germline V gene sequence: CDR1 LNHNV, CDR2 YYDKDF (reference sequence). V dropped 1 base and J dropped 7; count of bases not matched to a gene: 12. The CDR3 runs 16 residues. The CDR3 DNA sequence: TGTGCCACCAGCAGAGGTAGGGACAGAGCTGACCGGACCCAGTACTTC. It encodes CATSRGRDRADRTQYF.

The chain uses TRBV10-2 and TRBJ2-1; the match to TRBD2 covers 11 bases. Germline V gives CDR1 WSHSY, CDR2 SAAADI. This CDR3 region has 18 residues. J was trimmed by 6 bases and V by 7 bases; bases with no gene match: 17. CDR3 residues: CASTGWTTLAGGRNEQFF. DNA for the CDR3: TGCGCCAGCACCGGATGGACCACTCTAGCGGGAGGCCGCAATGAGCAGTTCTTC.

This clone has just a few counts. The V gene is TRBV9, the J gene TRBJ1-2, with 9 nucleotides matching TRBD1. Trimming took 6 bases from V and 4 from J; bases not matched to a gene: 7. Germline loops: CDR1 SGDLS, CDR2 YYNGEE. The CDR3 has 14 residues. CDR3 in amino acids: CASTYTGGSYGYTF. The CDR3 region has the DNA TGTGCCAGCACCTACACAGGGGGCAGCTATGGCTACACCTTC.

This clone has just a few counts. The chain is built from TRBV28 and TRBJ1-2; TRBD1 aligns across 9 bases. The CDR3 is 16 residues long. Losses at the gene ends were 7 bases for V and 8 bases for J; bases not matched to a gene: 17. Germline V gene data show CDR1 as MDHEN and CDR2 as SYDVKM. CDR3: CASTSSAQGARGGYTF. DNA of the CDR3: TGTGCCAGCACCAGTTCGGCACAGGGGGCGCGAGGGGGCTACACCTTC.

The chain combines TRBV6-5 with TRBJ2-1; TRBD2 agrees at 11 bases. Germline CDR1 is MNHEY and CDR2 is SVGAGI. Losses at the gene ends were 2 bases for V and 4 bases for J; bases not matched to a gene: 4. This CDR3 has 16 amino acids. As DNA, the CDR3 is TGTGCCAGCAGTTACCGGATAGCGGGAGGGTACAATGAGCAGTTCTTC. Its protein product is CASSYRIAGGYNEQFF.

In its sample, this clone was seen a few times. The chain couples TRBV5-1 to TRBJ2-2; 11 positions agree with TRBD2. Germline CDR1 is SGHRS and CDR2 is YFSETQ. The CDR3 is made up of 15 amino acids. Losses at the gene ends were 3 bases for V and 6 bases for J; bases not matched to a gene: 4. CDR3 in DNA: TGCGCCAGCAGCTCAACTAGCGGGAGATCCGGGGAGCTGTTTTTT. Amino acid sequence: CASSSTSGRSGELFF.

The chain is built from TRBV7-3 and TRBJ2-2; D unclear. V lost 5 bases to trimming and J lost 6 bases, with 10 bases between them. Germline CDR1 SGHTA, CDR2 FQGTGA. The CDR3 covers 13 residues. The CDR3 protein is CASSREQAGELFF. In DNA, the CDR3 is TGTGCCAGCAGCCGCGAGCAGGCCGGGGAGCTGTTTTTT.

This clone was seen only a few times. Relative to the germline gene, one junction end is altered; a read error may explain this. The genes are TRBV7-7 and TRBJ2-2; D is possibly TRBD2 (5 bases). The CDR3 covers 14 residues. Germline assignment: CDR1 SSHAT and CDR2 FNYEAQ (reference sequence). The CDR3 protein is CASSLNRAGGELFF. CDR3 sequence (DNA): TGTGCTAGCAGCTTAAACCGGGCGGGCGGGGAGCTGTTTTTT.

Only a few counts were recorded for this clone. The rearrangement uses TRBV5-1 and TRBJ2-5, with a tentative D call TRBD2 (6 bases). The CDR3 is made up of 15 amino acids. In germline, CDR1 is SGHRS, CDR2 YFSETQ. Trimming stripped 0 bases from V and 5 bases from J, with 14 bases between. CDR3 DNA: TGCGCCAGCAGCTTGGCCTGGGGGGTAATGGAGACCCAGTACTTC. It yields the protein CASSLAWGVMETQYF.

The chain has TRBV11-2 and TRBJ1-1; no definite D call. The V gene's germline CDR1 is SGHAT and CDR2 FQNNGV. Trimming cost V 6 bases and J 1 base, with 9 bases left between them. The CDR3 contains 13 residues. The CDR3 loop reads CASRIQTNTEAFF. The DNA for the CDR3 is TGTGCCAGCAGGATACAAACGAACACTGAAGCTTTCTTT.

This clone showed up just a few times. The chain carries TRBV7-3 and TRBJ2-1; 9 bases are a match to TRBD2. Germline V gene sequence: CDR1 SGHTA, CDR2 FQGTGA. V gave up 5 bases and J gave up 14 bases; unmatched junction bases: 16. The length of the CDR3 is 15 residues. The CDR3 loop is CASSQGAAAGTSKFF. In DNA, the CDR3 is TGTGCCAGCAGCCAAGGCGCGGCAGCTGGGACTAGCAAGTTCTTC.

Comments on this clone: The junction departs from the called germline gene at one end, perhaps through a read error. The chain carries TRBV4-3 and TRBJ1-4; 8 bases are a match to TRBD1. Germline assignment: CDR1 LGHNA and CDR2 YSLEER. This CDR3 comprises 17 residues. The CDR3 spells CASSQLHVPGQVTPQVF. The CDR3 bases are TGCGCCAGCAGCCAACTCCACGTCCCGGGACAGGTAACCCCCCAGGTATTT.

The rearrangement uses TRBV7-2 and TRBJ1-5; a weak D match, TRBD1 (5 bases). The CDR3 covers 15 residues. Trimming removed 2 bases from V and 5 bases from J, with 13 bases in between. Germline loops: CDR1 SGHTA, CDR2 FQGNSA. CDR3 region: CASSLSGQGYQPQHF. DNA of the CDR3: TGTGCCAGCAGCTTATCGGGCCAGGGCTATCAGCCCCAGCATTTT.

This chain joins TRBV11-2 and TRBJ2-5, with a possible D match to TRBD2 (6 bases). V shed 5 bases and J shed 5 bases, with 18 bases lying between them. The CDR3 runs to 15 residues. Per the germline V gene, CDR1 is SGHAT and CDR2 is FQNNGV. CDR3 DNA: TGTGCCAGCAGCCTAACGGGACTCTCGAGGGAGACCCAGTACTTC. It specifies CASSLTGLSRETQYF.

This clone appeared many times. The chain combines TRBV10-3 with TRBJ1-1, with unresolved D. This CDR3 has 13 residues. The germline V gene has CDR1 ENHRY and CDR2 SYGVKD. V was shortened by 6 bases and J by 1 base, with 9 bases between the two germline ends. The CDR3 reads CAIRLEANTEAFF. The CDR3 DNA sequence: TGTGCCATCAGGCTAGAGGCGAACACTGAAGCTTTCTTT.

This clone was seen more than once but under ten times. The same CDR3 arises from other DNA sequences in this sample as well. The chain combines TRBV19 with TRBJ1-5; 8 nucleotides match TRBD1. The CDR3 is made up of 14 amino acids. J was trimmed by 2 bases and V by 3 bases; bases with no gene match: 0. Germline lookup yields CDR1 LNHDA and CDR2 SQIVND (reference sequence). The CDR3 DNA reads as TGTGCCAGTAGTATGGGACAGGGCAATCAGCCCCAGCATTTT. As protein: CASSMGQGNQPQHF.

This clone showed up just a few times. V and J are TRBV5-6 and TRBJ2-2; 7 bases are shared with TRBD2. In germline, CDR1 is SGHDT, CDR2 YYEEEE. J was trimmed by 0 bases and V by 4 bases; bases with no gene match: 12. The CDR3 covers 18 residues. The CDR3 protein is CASSREASGFANTGELFF. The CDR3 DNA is TGTGCCAGCAGCCGTGAGGCTAGCGGCTTCGCGAACACCGGGGAGCTGTTTTTT.

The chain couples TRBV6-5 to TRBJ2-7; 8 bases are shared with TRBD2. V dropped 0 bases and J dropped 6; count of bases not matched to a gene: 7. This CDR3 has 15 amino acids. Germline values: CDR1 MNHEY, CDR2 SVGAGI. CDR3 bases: TGTGCCAGCAGTTACTCAGCCGCGGGGGGCTTCGAGCAGTACTTC. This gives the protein CASSYSAAGGFEQYF.

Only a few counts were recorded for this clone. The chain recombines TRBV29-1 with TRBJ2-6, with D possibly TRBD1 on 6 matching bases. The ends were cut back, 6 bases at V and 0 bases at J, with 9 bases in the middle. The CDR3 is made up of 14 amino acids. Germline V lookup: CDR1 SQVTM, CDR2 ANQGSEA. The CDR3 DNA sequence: TGCAGCGTCCTGACAGGCTCTGGGGCCAACGTCCTGACTTTC. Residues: CSVLTGSGANVLTF.

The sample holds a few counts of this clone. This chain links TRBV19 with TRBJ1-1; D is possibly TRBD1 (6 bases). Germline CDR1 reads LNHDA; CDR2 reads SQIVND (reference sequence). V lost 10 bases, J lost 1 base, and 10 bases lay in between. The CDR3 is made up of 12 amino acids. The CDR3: CAIKQGNTEAFF. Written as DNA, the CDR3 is TGTGCCATTAAACAGGGGAACACTGAAGCTTTCTTT. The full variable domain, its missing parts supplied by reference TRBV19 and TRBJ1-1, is DGGITQSPKYLFRKEGQNVTLSCEQNLNHDAMYWYRQDPGQGLRLIYYSQIVNDFQKGDIAEGYSVSREKKESFPLTVTSAQKNPTAFYLCAIKQGNTEAFFGQGTRLTVV.

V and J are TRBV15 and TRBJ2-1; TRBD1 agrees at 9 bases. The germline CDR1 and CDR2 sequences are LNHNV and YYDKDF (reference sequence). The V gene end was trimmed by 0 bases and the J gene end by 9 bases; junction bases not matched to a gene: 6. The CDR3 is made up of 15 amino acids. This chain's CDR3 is CATSRDPDRGIEQFF. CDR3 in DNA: TGTGCCACCAGCAGAGATCCCGACAGGGGGATTGAGCAGTTCTTC.

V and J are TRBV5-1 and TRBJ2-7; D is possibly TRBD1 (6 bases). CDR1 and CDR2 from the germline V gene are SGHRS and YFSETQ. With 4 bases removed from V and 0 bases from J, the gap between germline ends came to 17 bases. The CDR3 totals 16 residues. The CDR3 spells CASSLQTLQGSYEQYF. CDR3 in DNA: TGCGCCAGCAGCCTCCAGACCCTACAGGGCTCCTACGAGCAGTACTTC.

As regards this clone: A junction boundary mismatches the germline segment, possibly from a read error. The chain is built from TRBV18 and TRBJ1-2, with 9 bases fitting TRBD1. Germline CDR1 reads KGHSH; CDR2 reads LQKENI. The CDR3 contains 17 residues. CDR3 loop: CASSPAGTGIYNYGYAF. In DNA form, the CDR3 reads TGTGCCAGCTCACCGGCCGGGACAGGGATTTATAACTATGGCTACGCCTTC.

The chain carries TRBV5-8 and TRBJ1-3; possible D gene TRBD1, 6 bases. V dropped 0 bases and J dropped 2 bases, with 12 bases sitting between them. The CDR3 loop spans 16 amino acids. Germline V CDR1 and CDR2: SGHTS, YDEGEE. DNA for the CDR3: TGTGCCAGCAGCTTGGCCGGGACATTAACTGGAAACACCATATATTTT. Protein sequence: CASSLAGTLTGNTIYF. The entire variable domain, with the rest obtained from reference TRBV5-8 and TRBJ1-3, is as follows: EAGVTQSPTHLIKTRGQQATLRCSPISGHTSVYWYQQALGLGLQFLLWYDEGEERNRGNFPPRFSGRQFPNYSSELNVNALELEDSALYLCASSLAGTLTGNTIYFGEGSWLTVV.

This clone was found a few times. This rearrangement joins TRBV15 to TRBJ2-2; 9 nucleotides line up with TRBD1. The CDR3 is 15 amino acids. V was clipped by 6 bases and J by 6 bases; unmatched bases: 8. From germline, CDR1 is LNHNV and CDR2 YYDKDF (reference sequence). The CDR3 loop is CATSTGTGRPGELFF. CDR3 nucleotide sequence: TGTGCCACCAGTACCGGGACAGGGCGCCCCGGGGAGCTGTTTTTT.